This T cell receptor beta chain is drawn from a study of cytomegalovirus exposure and HLA in healthy donors. The PCR made use of 60 Vbeta and 13 Jbeta primers. The data were produced by immunoSEQ multiplex PCR, yet TCRdb's version contains in-frame clones alone and is incomplete. The sample holds under 200,000 clones, around 78% seen once. Trimming took 4 bases from V and 3 from J; bases not matched to a gene: 3. This CDR3 spans 13 amino acids. CDR1 and CDR2 (germline): SGHDT, YYEEEE. The specimen sequenced was PBMCs. The chain has TRBV5-6 and TRBJ2-7, with 8 bases matching TRBD1. The source of this sequence is a woman aged 25 to 45 in good health and CMV-seropositive. For the CDR3, the DNA is TGTGCCAGCAGCATGACAGGGGTCTACGAGCAGTACTTC. The encoded protein is CASSMTGVYEQYF.